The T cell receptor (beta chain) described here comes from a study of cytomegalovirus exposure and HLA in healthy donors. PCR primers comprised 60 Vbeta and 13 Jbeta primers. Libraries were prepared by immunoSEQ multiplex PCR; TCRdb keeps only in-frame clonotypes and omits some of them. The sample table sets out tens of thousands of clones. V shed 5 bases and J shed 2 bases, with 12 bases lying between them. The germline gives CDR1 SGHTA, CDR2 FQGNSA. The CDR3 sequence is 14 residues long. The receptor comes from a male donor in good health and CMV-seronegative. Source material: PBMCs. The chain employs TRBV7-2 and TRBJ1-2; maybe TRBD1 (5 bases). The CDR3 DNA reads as TGTGCCAGCAGCCCGAGCCAGGGCAACTATGGCTACACCTTC. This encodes CASSPSQGNYGYTF.